This T cell receptor (beta chain) was identified during a study of Ad26.COV2.S vaccination and SARS-CoV-2 variants. Germline loops: CDR1 MNHEY, CDR2 SMNVEV (reference sequence). The CDR3 loop spans 14 amino acids. V lost 11 bases and J 0 bases, leaving 16 bases between the germline ends. The protocol was immunoSEQ multiplex PCR, while the TCRdb copy is restricted to in-frame clones and leaves out a portion. This table has fewer than 55,000 clones, roughly four fifths appearing once. Study results and caveats: Vaccinated individuals (as opposed to placebo recipients) had higher spike-specific TCR breadth. It was found that vaccine and placebo recipients had similar non-spike TCR breadth.

Comment on this clone: Its antigen remains unidentified.

This receptor was taken from a human donor who had recovered from COVID-19. The chain carries TRBV27 and TRBJ1-1; possibly TRBD1 for D (5 bases). The sequencing used peripheral blood, collected after recovery from COVID-19. CDR3 residues: CAAGGVYMNTEAFF. CDR3 nucleotides: TGTGCCGCGGGGGGGGTTTACATGAACACTGAAGCTTTCTTT.